Presented here are 3 T cell receptor beta chains from one specimen sequenced in a study of post-analysis software for immune sequencing data. The TCR beta cDNA libraries carried unique molecular identifiers. TCRdb reprocessed the PCR reads via MiXCR and lists one record per CDR3 protein. The sample lists fewer than 900,000 distinct CDR3 sequences; about half were seen once. For these TCRs, the target antigens are not known. General study findings and limits: TRBV segments more frequent in patients than in controls numbered five and included TRBV5-6, TRBV5-1 and TRBV20-1.

Sequencing was done on a sample of blood. Receptor source: a girl between 5 and 17 years old with multiple sclerosis.

This clonotype was seen repeatedly, ten times or more. The V and J genes are TRBV12-3 or TRBV12-4 and TRBJ1-4; a weak D match, TRBD1 (5 bases). This CDR3 contains 12 residues. Trimming stripped 5 bases from V and 8 bases from J, with 9 bases between. The CDR3 spells CASSPGGEKLFF. Here the CDR3 DNA reads TGTGCCAGCAGTCCGGGGGGGGAAAAACTGTTTTTT.

The chain links TRBV20-1 to TRBJ1-2; TRBD1 matches at 7 bases. Germline values: CDR1 DFQATT, CDR2 SNEGSKA (reference sequence). The CDR3 is 12 amino acids. CDR3 amino acids: CSRQGTNYGYTF. CDR3 nucleotide sequence: TGCAGCCGACAGGGAACCAACTATGGCTACACCTTC.

This clonotype was counted a few times. V is TRBV5-4 and J is TRBJ1-1; 7 positions agree with TRBD1. CDR3 size: 14 residues. Germline values: CDR1 SGHNT, CDR2 YYREEE (reference sequence). J lost 6 bases, V lost 0 bases, and 5 bases had no gene match. CDR3 region: CASSLGQGISEAFF. CDR3 DNA: TGTGCCAGCAGCTTGGGACAGGGTATTTCTGAAGCTTTCTTT.